The subject of this entry is one T cell receptor beta chain. This sample is drawn from a study of cytomegalovirus exposure and HLA in healthy donors. In germline, CDR1 is GTSNPN, CDR2 SVGIG (reference sequence). Trimming took 3 bases from V and 6 from J, leaving 20 bases between them. CDR3 size: 16 residues. It was with 60 Vbeta and 13 Jbeta primers that the PCR ran. The method was immunoSEQ multiplex PCR; TCRdb's version includes in-frame clones alone and lacks a portion of them. In the table there are about 130,000 clones, more than 15% of which are singletons. The chain links TRBV30 to TRBJ2-2, with D possibly TRBD2 on 5 matching bases. The source material was PBMCs. This TCR came from a female donor in good health and CMV-seropositive. CDR3 coding DNA: TGTGCCTGGAGGGACTCGGCTAGGGTCTTGGCCGGGGAGCTGTTTTTT. It is translated as CAWRDSARVLAGELFF.